These T cell receptor beta chains were read from a single sample in a study of beta chain features in type 1 diabetes. Generated by immunoSEQ multiplex PCR, the TCRdb table keeps only in-frame clones and is missing some. The table records about 290,000 clones, around 7.3% of them present only once. Sequencing input: central memory CD4+ T cells from blood. The receptors stem from a woman between 18 and 30 years old in good health. The CDR3 runs from the conserved cysteine through the conserved F or W. Fields, in order: clone size, J gene, D gene, V gene, CDR3 protein, CDR3 DNA. A D gene is named only where the DNA matches it firmly. A clone size is listed for some rows: how often the clone was seen (once, few, many), or a class if it is expanded.

many	TRBJ1-6	NA	TRBV2	CASSGYGGGNNSPLHF	TGTGCCAGCAGTGGATATGGAGGGGGTAATAATTCACCCCTCCACTTT
many	TRBJ2-1	NA	TRBV30	CAWSVGQGLYNEQFF	TGTGCCTGGAGTGTTGGTCAGGGGCTCTACAATGAGCAGTTCTTC
NA	TRBJ2-4	NA	TRBV18	CASSLGTVAKNIQYF	TGTGCCAGCTCACTTGGGACCGTAGCCAAAAACATTCAGTACTTC
few	TRBJ1-1	NA	TRBV4-3	CASSQRGLGTEAFF	TGCGCCAGCAGCCAGCGGGGGTTGGGCACTGAAGCTTTCTTT
NA	TRBJ1-6	TRBD1	TRBV9	CASSSSTGQGYSPLHF	TGTGCCAGCAGCTCTTCAACGGGACAGGGGTATTCACCCCTCCACTTT
NA	TRBJ1-2	NA	TRBV7-9	CASSLAYGYTF	TGTGCCAGCAGCTTGGCATATGGCTACACCTTC
few	TRBJ1-2	NA	TRBV6-5	CASSFLDSTAGGYTF	TGTGCCAGCAGTTTTCTAGACAGTACGGCAGGGGGCTACACCTTC
few	TRBJ1-6	NA	TRBV6-5	CASRLTGPNSPLHF	TGTGCCAGCAGATTGACGGGCCCCAATTCACCCCTCCACTTT
few	TRBJ1-2	TRBD1	TRBV27	CASSFGDREGGYTF	TGTGCCAGCAGTTTCGGGGACAGGGAGGGCGGCTACACCTTC
NA	TRBJ2-2	TRBD2	TRBV14	CASSPFGGETGELFF	TGTGCCAGCAGCCCCTTCGGGGGGGAAACCGGGGAGCTGTTTTTT
many	TRBJ1-4	NA	TRBV10-3	CAISDAVPGEKFF	TGTGCCATCAGTGATGCCGTCCCGGGGGAGAAGTTTTTT
few	TRBJ2-1	TRBD1	TRBV5-4	CASSLGAGGFSEQFF	TGTGCCAGCAGCTTGGGGGCAGGGGGTTTTAGTGAGCAGTTCTTC
few	TRBJ1-2	NA	TRBV30	CAWNPGTSNYGYTF	TGTGCCTGGAACCCGGGCACTTCTAACTATGGCTACACCTTC
few	TRBJ2-7	NA	TRBV30	CAWSQGRADSYEQYF	TGTGCCTGGAGTCAAGGTAGGGCGGACTCCTACGAGCAGTACTTC
few	TRBJ1-1	NA	TRBV5-1	CASSLDMRGATEAFF	TGCGCCAGCAGCTTGGATATGCGGGGGGCAACTGAAGCTTTCTTT
NA	TRBJ1-4	NA	TRBV7-2	CASSLAQGSWEKLFF	TGTGCCAGCAGCTTAGCGCAGGGGAGTTGGGAAAAACTGTTTTTT
few	TRBJ2-2	TRBD1	TRBV11-1	CASKGQGYTGELFF	TGTGCCAGCAAGGGACAGGGTTACACCGGGGAGCTGTTTTTT
NA	TRBJ1-3	TRBD1	TRBV7-3	CASSKRQGDTIYF	TGTGCCAGCAGCAAAAGACAGGGAGACACCATATATTTT
few	TRBJ2-1	NA	TRBV6-5	CAVRSSYNEQFF	TGTGCGGTAAGGAGTTCCTACAATGAGCAGTTCTTC
few	TRBJ2-1	TRBD1	TRBV4-2	CASGRIGQGYSYNEQFF	TGTGCCAGCGGAAGGATTGGACAGGGATACTCCTACAATGAGCAGTTCTTC
NA	TRBJ2-3	TRBD2	TRBV5-6	CASSLVAGGTDTQYF	TGTGCCAGCAGCTTAGTAGCGGGAGGCACAGATACGCAGTATTTT
few	TRBJ2-5	NA	TRBV2	CASSLTGSGTQYF	TGTGCCAGCAGTCTGACGGGGTCGGGGACCCAGTACTTC
NA	TRBJ1-4	NA	TRBV4-3	CASSQDRRGASEKLFF	TGCGCCAGCAGCCAAGATCGGCGGGGTGCGAGCGAAAAACTGTTTTTT
NA	TRBJ2-5	NA	TRBV7-3	CASSNTAAETQYF	TGTGCCAGCAGTAATACTGCGGCGGAGACCCAGTACTTC
NA	TRBJ1-2	NA	TRBV5-1	CATSVAGDYGYTF	TGCGCCACCTCAGTAGCGGGGGACTATGGCTACACCTTC
NA	TRBJ1-1	NA	TRBV15	CATSREPGVNTEAFF	TGTGCCACCAGCAGAGAGCCAGGAGTGAACACTGAAGCTTTCTTT
NA	TRBJ2-3	TRBD1	TRBV14	CASSPSLGQGVYTDTQYF	TGTGCCAGCAGCCCCTCCCTAGGGCAGGGGGTTTACACAGATACGCAGTATTTT
NA	TRBJ1-5	NA	TRBV5-1	CASSLSGVESNQPQHF	TGCGCCAGCAGCTTGTCAGGGGTGGAGAGCAATCAGCCCCAGCATTTT
many	TRBJ2-1	TRBD2	TRBV27	CASRSGEGLASTKGKFF	TGTGCCAGCCGAAGTGGGGAGGGACTAGCGTCAACAAAAGGAAAGTTCTTC
NA	TRBJ1-3	NA	TRBV27	CASSLRGPFSGNTIYF	TGTGCCAGCAGTTTGAGAGGGCCATTCTCTGGAAACACCATATATTTT
NA	TRBJ1-1	NA	TRBV25-1	CARVQGARVRGRDTEAFF	TGTGCCAGAGTCCAGGGCGCCAGGGTCAGAGGTAGAGACACTGAAGCTTTCTTT
NA	TRBJ2-5	NA	TRBV18	CASSERTATRPRTQYF	TGTGCCAGCTCTGAGAGGACAGCCACTCGCCCACGTACCCAGTACTTC
NA	TRBJ1-2	TRBD1	TRBV16	CASSLRQGSHYTF	TGTGCCAGCAGCCTTCGACAGGGTAGTCACTACACCTTC
NA	TRBJ1-1	NA	TRBV6-6	CASSYRGNTEAFF	TGTGCCAGCAGTTACAGAGGTAACACTGAAGCTTTCTTT
NA	TRBJ2-5	NA	TRBV5-1	CASSSSGVRETQYF	TGCGCCAGCAGCTCTTCAGGGGTCAGGGAGACCCAGTACTTC
NA	TRBJ1-1	NA	TRBV25-1	CASSEWTLGAVGTEAFF	TGTGCCAGCAGTGAATGGACCCTAGGGGCGGTAGGCACTGAAGCTTTCTTT
NA	TRBJ1-1	NA	TRBV18	CASSPQTGGMNTEAFF	TGTGCCAGCTCACCTCAGACAGGAGGAATGAACACTGAAGCTTTCTTT
NA	TRBJ2-6	NA	TRBV7-9	CASSTSSSGALTF	TGTGCCAGCAGCACCTCTTCGTCCGGCGCCCTGACTTTC
NA	TRBJ1-2	NA	TRBV5-5	CASSQQPGPNYGYTF	TGTGCCAGCAGCCAGCAACCGGGACCCAACTATGGCTACACCTTC
few	TRBJ2-2	NA	TRBV11-2	CASSPSWGIGELFF	TGTGCCAGCAGCCCGAGCTGGGGAATCGGGGAGCTGTTTTTT
few	TRBJ1-2	NA	TRBV29-1	CSARGDYGYTF	TGCAGCGCTCGAGGAGACTATGGCTACACCTTC
NA	TRBJ1-2	NA	TRBV27	CASSFGTGTNYGYTF	TGTGCCAGCAGTTTTGGCACAGGGACAAACTATGGCTACACCTTC
few	TRBJ2-5	NA	TRBV11-2	CASSLDTGRGNLETQYF	TGTGCCAGCAGCTTAGATACGGGGCGAGGTAACCTGGAGACCCAGTACTTC
NA	TRBJ1-2	NA	TRBV27	CASSLSGLSNYGYTF	TGTGCCAGCAGTTTATCGGGACTGTCTAACTATGGCTACACCTTC
many	TRBJ1-3	NA	TRBV19	CASSMGSGNTIYF	TGTGCCAGTAGTATGGGCTCTGGAAACACCATATATTTT
NA	TRBJ1-5	NA	TRBV4-1	CASSQSHGGNQPQHF	TGCGCCAGCAGCCAATCCCACGGGGGAAATCAGCCCCAGCATTTT
many	TRBJ1-2	NA	TRBV6-6	CASSRGGGYGYTF	TGTGCCAGCAGCCGGGGAGGAGGCTATGGCTACACCTTC
few	TRBJ1-1	TRBD1	TRBV11-2	CAGAGGPNTEAFF	TGTGCGGGGGCAGGGGGGCCGAACACTGAAGCTTTCTTT
many	TRBJ2-1	NA	TRBV18	CASSSLYNEQFF	TGTGCCAGCTCATCCCTTTACAATGAGCAGTTCTTC
NA	TRBJ2-1	TRBD2	TRBV7-8	CASSSTRLAGRYSEQFF	TGTGCCAGCAGCTCCACGAGACTAGCGGGACGATATAGTGAGCAGTTCTTC
NA	TRBJ1-4	NA	TRBV27	CASSPGGKVGKLFF	TGTGCCAGCAGTCCGGGGGGGAAGGTTGGAAAACTGTTTTTT
many	TRBJ1-2	NA	TRBV30	CAWTPPGYGYTF	TGTGCCTGGACTCCTCCCGGCTATGGCTACACCTTC
many	TRBJ2-6	NA	TRBV27	CATSEPGSSGANVLTF	TGTGCCACCTCCGAGCCAGGCAGCTCTGGGGCCAACGTCCTGACTTTC
few	TRBJ1-2	NA	TRBV27	CASSFEGRDGYTF	TGTGCCAGCAGTTTTGAAGGGAGAGATGGCTACACCTTC